This TCR beta chain was retrieved from a study of regulatory T cells in long-lasting Graves disease. General study points: Newly diagnosed disease favored TRBV20-1 and TRBJ2-1 over persistent disease.

This clonotype was recorded at least ten times. The antigen remains unidentified. Time point described: persistent/refractory GD, antithyroid drugs over 5 years with positive TRAb. RNA extracted from PBMCs served as the sequencing template. Construction of TCR beta libraries relied on iRepertoire HTBI primers and on Arm-PCR targeting CDR3 regions. TCRdb re-called the multiplex PCR reads through MiXCR, storing one row per CDR3 protein. Of about 470,000 distinct CDR3 sequences listed, around a fifth are singletons. The V gene's germline CDR1 is SGHTA and CDR2 FQGNSA. The CDR3 loop spans 14 amino acids. V gave up 3 bases and J gave up 2 bases, with 11 bases separating them.

The chain combines TRBV7-2 with TRBJ2-7, with D perhaps given as TRBD1 or TRBD2 (5 bases each). The specimen was peripheral blood mononuclear cells (PBMCs), collected when the disease was refractory, from a patient treated with antithyroid drugs. The sequence was collected from a female donor with Graves disease. The CDR3 loop is CASSFGWGTYEQYF. CDR3 sequence (DNA): TGTGCCAGCAGCTTCGGTTGGGGGACCTACGAGCAGTACTTC.